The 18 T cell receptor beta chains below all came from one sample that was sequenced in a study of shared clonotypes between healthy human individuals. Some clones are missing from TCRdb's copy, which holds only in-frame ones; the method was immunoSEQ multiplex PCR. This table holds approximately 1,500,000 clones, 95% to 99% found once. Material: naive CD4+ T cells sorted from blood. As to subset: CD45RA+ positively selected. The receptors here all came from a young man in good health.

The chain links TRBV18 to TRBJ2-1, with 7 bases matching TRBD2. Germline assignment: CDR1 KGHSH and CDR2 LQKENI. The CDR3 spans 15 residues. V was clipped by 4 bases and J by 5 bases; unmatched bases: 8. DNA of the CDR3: TGTGCCAGCTCACGTGCCCGGACTAGTGACAATGAGCAGTTCTTC. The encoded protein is CASSRARTSDNEQFF.

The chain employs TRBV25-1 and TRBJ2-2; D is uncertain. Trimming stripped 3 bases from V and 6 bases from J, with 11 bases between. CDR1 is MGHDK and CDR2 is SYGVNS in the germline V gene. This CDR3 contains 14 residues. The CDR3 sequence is CASSDLRSSGELFF. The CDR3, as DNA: TGTGCCAGCAGTGATTTGCGGTCCTCCGGGGAGCTGTTTTTT.

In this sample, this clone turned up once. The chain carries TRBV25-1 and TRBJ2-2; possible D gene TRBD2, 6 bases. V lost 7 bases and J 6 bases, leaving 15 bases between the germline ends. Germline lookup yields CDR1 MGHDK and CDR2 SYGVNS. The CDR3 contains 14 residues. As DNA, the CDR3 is TGTGCCAGCACTTTGGGCGGGGTGCCCGGGGAGCTGTTTTTT. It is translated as CASTLGGVPGELFF.

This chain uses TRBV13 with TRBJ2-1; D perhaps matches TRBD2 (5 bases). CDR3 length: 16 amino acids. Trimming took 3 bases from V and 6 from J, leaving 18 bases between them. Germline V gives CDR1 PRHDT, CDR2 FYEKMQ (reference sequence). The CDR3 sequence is CASSFRRTQVGNEQFF. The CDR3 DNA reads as TGTGCCAGCAGCTTCCGACGGACTCAAGTGGGCAATGAGCAGTTCTTC.

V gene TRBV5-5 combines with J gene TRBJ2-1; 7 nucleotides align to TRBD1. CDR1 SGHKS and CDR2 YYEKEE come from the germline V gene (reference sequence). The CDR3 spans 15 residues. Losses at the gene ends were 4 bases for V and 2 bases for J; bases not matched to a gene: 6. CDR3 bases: TGTGCCAGCAGCCGAACCGGGACAGCCTACAATGAGCAGTTCTTC. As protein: CASSRTGTAYNEQFF. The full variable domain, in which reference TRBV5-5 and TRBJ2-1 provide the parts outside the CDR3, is DAGVTQSPTHLIKTRGQQVTLRCSPISGHKSVSWYQQVLGQGPQFIFQYYEKEERGRGNFPDRFSARQFPNYSSELNVNALLLGDSALYLCASSRTGTAYNEQFFGPGTRLTVL.

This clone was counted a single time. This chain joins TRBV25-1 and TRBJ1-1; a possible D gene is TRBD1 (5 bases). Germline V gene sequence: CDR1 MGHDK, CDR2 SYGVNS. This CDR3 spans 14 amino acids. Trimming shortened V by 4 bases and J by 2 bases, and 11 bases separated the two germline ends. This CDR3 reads CASSATGANTEAFF. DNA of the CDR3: TGTGCCAGCAGTGCTACCGGGGCCAACACTGAAGCTTTCTTT.

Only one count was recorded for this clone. The CDR3 loop is CASSFDRAYEQYF. The CDR3 DNA follows: TGTGCCAGCAGCTTCGACAGGGCTTACGAGCAGTACTTC. The chain links TRBV7-9 to TRBJ2-7; 7 nucleotides line up with TRBD1. J gave up 4 bases and V 3 bases, and 3 bases lay outside the gene matches. CDR1 is SEHNR, CDR2 FQNEAQ, per germline (reference sequence). The length of the CDR3 is 13 residues.

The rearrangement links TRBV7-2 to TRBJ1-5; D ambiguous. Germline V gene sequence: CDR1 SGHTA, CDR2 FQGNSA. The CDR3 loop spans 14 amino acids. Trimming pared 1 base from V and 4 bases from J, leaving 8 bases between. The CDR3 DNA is TGTGCCAGCAGCTTAGTCATCAGGAATCAGCCCCAGCATTTT. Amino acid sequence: CASSLVIRNQPQHF.

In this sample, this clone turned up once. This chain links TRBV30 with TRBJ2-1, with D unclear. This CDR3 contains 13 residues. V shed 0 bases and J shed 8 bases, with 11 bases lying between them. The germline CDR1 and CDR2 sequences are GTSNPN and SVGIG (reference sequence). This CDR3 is CAWSVRRVDEQFF. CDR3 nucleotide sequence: TGTGCCTGGAGTGTCCGGCGAGTAGATGAGCAGTTCTTC. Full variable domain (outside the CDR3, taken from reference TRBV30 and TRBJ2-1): SQTIHQWPATLVQPVGSPLSLECTVEGTSNPNLYWYRQAAGRGLQLLFYSVGIGQISSEVPQNLSASRPQDRQFILSSKKLLLSDSGFYLCAWSVRRVDEQFFGPGTRLTVL.

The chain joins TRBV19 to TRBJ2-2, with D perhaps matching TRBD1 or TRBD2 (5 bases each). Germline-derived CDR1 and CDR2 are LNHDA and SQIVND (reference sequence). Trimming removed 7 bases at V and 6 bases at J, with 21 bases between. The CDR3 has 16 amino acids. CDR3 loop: CASTDRGPGSAGELFF. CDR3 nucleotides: TGTGCCAGTACGGATCGGGGCCCTGGGTCCGCCGGGGAGCTGTTTTTT.

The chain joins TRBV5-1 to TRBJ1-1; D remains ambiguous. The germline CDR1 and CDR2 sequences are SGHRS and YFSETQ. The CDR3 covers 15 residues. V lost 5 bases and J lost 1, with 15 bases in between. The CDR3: CASRLTVITNTEAFF. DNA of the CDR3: TGCGCCAGCAGATTAACGGTAATTACGAACACTGAAGCTTTCTTT.

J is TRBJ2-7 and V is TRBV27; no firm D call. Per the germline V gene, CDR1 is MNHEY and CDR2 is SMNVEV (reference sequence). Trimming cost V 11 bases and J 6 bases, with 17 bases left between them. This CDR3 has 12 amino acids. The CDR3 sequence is CAPVQRTPEQYF. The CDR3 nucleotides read TGTGCCCCCGTCCAGAGAACCCCCGAGCAGTACTTC.

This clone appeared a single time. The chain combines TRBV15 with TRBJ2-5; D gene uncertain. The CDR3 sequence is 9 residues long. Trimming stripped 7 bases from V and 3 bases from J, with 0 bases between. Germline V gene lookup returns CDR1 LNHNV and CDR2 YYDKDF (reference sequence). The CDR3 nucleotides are TGTGCCACCAAAGAGACCCAGTACTTC. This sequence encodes CATKETQYF. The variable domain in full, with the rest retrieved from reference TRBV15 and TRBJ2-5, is DAMVIQNPRYQVTQFGKPVTLSCSQTLNHNVMYWYQQKSSQAPKLLFHYYDKDFNNEADTPDNFQSRRPNTSFCFLDIRSPGLGDTAMYLCATKETQYFGPGTRLLVL.

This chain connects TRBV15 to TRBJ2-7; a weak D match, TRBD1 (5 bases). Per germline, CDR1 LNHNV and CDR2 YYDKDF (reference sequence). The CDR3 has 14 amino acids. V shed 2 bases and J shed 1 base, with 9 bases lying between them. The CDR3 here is CATSRKGPSYEQYF. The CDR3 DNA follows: TGTGCCACCAGCAGAAAGGGGCCATCCTACGAGCAGTACTTC.

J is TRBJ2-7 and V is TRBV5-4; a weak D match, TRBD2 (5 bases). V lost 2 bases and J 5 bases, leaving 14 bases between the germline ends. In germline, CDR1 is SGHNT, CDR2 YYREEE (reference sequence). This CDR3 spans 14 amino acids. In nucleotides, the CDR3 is TGTGCCAGCAGCTTCTCGGGAAGGCTAAACGAGCAGTACTTC. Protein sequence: CASSFSGRLNEQYF.

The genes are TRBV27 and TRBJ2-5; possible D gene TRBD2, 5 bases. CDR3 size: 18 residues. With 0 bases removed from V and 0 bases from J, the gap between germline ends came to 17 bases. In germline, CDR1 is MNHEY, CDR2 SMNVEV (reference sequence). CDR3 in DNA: TGTGCCAGCAGTTTATCCCTAGCCCATACGTTGTACCAAGAGACCCAGTACTTC. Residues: CASSLSLAHTLYQETQYF.

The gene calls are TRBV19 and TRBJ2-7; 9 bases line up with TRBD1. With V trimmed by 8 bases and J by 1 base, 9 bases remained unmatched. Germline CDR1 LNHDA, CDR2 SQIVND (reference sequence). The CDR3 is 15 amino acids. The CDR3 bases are TGTGCCAGTGGACACGGGACAGGGCTATCCTACGAGCAGTACTTC. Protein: CASGHGTGLSYEQYF.

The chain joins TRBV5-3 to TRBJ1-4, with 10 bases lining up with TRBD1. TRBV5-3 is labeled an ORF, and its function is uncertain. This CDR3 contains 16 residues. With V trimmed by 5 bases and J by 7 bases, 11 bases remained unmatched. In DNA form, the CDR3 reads TGTGCCAGAAGTGGGGTTGCCGACAGGGGGCTTGAAAAACTGTTTTTT. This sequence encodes CARSGVADRGLEKLFF.